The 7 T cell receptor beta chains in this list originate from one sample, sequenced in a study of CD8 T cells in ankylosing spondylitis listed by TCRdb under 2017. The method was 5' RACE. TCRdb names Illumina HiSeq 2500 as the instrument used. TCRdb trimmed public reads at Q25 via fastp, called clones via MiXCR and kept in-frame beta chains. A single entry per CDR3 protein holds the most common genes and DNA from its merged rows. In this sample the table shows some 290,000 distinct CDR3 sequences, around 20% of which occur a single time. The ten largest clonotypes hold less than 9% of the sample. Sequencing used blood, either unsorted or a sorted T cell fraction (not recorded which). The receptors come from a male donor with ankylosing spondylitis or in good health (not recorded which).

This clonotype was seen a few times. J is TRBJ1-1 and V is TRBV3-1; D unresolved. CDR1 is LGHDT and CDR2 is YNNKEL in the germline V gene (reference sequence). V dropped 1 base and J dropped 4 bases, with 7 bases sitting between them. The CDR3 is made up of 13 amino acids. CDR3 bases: TGTGCCAGCAGCCAAGTGACCACCACTGAAGCTTTCTTT. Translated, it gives CASSQVTTTEAFF. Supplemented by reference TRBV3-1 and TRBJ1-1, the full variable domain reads DTAVSQTPKYLVTQMGNDKSIKCEQNLGHDTMYWYKQDSKKFLKIMFSYNNKELIINETVPNRFSPKSPDKAHLNLHINSLELGDSAVYFCASSQVTTTEAFFGQGTRLTVV.

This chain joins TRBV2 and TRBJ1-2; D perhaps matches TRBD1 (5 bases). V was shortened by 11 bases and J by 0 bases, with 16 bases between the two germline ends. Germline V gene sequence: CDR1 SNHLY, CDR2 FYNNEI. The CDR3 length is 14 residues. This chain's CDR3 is CASQGLTSNYGYTF. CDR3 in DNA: TGTGCCTCGCAGGGACTGACCTCTAACTATGGCTACACCTTC.

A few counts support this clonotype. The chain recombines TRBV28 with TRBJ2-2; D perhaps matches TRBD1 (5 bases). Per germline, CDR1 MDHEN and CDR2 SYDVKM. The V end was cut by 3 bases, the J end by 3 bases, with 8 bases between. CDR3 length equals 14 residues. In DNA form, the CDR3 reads TGTGCCAGCAGTTTCCCAGGGCACACCGGGGAGCTGTTTTTT. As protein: CASSFPGHTGELFF.

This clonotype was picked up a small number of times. The CDR3 reads CASREGPYSGNTIYF. CDR3 coding DNA: TGCGCCAGCAGGGAAGGGCCTTATTCTGGAAACACCATATATTTT. The genes are TRBV5-1 and TRBJ1-3; no definite D call. This CDR3 region has 15 residues. CDR1 SGHRS and CDR2 YFSETQ come from the germline V gene. V lost 5 bases and J 1 base, leaving 13 bases between the germline ends.

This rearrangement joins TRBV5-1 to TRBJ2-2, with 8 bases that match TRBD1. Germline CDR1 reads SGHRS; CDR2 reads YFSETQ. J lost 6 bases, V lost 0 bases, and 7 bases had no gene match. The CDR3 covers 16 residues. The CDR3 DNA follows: TGCGCCAGCAGCTTGGCCCCAGGGGGCAGCTCCGGGGAGCTGTTTTTT. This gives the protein CASSLAPGGSSGELFF.

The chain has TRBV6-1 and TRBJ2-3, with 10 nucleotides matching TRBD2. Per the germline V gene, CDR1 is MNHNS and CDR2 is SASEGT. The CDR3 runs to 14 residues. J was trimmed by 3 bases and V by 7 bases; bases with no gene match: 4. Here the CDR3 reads CASKREGRTDTQYF. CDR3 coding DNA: TGTGCCAGCAAGCGGGAGGGACGTACAGATACGCAGTATTTT.

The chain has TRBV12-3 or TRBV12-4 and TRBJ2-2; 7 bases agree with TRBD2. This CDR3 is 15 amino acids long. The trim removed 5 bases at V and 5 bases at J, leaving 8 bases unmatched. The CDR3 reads CASSPSGLGTGELFF. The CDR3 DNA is TGTGCCAGCAGTCCTAGCGGTCTGGGGACCGGGGAGCTGTTTTTT.